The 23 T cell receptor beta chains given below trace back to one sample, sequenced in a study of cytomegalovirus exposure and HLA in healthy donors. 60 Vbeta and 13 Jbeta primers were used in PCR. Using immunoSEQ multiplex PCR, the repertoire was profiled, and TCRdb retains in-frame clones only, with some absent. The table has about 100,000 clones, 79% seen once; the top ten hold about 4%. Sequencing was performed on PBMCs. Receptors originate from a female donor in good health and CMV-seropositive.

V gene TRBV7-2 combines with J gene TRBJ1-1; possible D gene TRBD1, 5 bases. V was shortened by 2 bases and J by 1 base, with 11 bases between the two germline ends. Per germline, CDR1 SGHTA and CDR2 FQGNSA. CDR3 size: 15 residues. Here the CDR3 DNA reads TGTGCCAGCAGCTTATCGGGGGGACCGAACACTGAAGCTTTCTTT. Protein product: CASSLSGGPNTEAFF.

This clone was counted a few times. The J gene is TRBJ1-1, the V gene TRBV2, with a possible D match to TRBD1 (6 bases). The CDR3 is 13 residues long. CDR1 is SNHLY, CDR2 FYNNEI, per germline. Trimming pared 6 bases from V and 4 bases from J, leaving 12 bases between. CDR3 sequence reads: CASRGTLGTEAFF. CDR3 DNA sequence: TGTGCCAGCAGGGGGACATTGGGCACTGAAGCTTTCTTT.

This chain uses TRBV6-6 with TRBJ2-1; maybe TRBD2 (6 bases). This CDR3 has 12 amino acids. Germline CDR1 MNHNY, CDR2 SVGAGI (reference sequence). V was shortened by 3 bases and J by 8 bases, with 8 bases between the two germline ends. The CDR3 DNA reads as TGTGCCAGCAGTTATATAGCGGATGAGCAGTTCTTC. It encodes CASSYIADEQFF.

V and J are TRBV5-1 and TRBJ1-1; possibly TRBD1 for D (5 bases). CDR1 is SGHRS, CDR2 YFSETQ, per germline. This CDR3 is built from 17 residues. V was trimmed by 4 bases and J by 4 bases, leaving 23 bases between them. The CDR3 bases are TGCGCCAGCAGCCTTAACGGACCAGGGCGGGGAGTCACTGAAGCTTTCTTT. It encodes CASSLNGPGRGVTEAFF. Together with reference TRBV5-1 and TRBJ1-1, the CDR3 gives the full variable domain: KAGVTQTPRYLIKTRGQQVTLSCSPISGHRSVSWYQQTPGQGLQFLFEYFSETQRNKGNFPGRFSGRQFSNSRSEMNVSTLELGDSALYLCASSLNGPGRGVTEAFFGQGTRLTVV.

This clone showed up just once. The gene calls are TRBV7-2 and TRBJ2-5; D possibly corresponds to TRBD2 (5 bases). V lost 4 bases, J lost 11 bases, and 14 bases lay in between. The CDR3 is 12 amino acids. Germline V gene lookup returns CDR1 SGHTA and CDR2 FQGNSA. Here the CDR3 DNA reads TGTGCCAGCAGCTCGGTTGATGGGGAGCAGTACTTC. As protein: CASSSVDGEQYF.

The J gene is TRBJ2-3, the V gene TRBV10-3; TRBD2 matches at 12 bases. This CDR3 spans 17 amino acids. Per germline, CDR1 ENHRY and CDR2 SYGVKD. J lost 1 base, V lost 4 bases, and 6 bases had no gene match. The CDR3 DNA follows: TGTGCCATCAGTGGTGCTAGCGGGAGGGCGGGCACAGATACGCAGTATTTT. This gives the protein CAISGASGRAGTDTQYF.

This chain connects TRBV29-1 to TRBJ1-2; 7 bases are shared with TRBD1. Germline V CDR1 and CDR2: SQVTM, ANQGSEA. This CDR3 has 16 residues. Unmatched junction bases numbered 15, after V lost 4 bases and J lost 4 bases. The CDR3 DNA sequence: TGCAGCGTTGGGAAATTCGACAGGGCAAACGGCTATGGCTACACCTTC. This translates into CSVGKFDRANGYGYTF.

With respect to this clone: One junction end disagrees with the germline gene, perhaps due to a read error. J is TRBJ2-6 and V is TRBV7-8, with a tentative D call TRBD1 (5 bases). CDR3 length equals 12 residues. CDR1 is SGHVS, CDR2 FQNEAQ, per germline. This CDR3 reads CASAGGANGLTF. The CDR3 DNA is TGTGCCAGCGCTGGTGGGGCCAACGGCCTGACTTTC.

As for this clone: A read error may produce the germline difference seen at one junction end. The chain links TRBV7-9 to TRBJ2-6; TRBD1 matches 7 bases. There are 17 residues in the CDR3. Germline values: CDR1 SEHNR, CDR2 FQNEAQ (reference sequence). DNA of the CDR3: TGTGCCAGCAGCTTAGGACAGGGCATCTCTGGGGCCAACGGCCTGACTTTC. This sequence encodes CASSLGQGISGANGLTF.

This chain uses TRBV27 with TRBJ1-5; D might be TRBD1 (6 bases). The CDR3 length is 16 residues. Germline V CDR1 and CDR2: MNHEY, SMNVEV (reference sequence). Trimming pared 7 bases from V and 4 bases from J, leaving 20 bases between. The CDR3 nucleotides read TGTGCCAGCAACCCAGGCACAGGGTCTCGTAATCAGCCCCAGCATTTT. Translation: CASNPGTGSRNQPQHF.

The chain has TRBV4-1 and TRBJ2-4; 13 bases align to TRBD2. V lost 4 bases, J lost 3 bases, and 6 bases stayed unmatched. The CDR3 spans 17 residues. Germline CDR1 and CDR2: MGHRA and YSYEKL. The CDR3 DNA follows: TGCGCCAGCAGCCGAGGACTAGCGGGAGTCGACAAAAACATTCAGTACTTC. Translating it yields CASSRGLAGVDKNIQYF.

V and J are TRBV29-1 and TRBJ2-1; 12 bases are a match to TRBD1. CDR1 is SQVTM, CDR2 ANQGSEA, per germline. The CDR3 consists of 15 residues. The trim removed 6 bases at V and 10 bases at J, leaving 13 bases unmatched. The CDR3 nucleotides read TGCAGCGTCCCGAGGGGGGGACAGGGGGCAGGCGAGCAGTTCTTC. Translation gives CSVPRGGQGAGEQFF.

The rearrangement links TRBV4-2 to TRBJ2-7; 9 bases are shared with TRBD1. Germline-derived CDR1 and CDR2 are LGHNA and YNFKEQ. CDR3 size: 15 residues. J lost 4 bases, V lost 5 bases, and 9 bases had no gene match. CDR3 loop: CASSLGETGGYEQYF. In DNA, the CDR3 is TGTGCCAGCAGCTTAGGGGAGACAGGGGGATACGAGCAGTACTTC.

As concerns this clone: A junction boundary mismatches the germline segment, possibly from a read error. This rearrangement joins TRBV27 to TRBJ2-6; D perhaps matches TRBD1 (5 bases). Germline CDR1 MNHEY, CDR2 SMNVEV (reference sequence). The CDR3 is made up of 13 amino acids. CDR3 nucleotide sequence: TGTGCCAGCAGGTATTCTGGGGCCAACGGCCTGACTTTC. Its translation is CASRYSGANGLTF.

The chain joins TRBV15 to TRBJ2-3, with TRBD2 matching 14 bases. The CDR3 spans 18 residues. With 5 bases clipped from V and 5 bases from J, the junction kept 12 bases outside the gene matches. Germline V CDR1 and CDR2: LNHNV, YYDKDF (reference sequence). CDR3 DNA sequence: TGTGCCACCAGCGCAACCGGGACTAGCGGGAGAGTAGGAGATACGCAGTATTTT. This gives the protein CATSATGTSGRVGDTQYF.

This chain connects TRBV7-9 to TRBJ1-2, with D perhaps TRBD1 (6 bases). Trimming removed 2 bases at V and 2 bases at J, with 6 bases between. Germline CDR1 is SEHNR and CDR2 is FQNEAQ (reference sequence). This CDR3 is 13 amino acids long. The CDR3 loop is CASSLQGNYGYTF. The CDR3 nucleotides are TGTGCCAGCAGCTTACAGGGGAACTATGGCTACACCTTC.

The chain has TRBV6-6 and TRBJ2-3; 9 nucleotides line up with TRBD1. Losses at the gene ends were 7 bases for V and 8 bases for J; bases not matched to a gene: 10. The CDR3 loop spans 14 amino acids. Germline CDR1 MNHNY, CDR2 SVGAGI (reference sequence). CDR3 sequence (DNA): TGTGCCAGCACTCCCAACAGGGGGCACGTTACGCAGTATTTT. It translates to CASTPNRGHVTQYF.

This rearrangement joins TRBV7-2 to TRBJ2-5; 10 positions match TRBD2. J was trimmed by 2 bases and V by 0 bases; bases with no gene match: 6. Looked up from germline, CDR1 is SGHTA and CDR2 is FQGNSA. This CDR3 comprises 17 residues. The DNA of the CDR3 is TGTGCCAGCAGCTTAGCGGGTCGTAGCGGGGGGCAAGAGACCCAGTACTTC. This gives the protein CASSLAGRSGGQETQYF.

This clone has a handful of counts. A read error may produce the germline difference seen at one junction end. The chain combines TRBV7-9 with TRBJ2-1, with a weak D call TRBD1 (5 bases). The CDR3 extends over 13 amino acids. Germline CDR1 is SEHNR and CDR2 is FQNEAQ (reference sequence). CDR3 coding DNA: TGTTCCAGCAGCTTCGGTAGGGGCAATGAGCAGTTCTTC. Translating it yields CSSSFGRGNEQFF.

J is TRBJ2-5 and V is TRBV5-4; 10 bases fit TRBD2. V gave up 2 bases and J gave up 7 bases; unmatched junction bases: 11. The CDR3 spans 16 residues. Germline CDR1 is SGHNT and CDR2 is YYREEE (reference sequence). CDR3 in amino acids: CASSLGLAEGIGTQYF. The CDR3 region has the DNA TGTGCCAGCAGCTTAGGACTAGCGGAAGGGATCGGGACCCAGTACTTC.

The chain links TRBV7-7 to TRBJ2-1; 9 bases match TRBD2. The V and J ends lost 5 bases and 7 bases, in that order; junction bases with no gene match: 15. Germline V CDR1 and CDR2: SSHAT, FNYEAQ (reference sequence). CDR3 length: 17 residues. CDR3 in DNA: TGTGCCAGCAGCCCTGCCGGTGGGGCGGGGGGGAGTAATGAGCAGTTCTTC. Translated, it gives CASSPAGGAGGSNEQFF.

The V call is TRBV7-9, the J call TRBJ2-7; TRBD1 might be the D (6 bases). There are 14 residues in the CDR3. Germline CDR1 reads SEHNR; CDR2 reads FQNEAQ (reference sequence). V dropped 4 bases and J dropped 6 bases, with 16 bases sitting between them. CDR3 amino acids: CASSSTIQGREQYF. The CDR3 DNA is TGTGCCAGCAGCTCGACAATACAGGGACGCGAGCAGTACTTC.

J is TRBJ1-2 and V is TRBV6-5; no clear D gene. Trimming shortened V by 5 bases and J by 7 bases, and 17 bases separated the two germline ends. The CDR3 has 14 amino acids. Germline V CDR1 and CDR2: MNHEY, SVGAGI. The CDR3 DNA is TGTGCCAGCAGTCCCGCGGCGGGAGAGGTTGGCTACACCTTC. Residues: CASSPAAGEVGYTF.